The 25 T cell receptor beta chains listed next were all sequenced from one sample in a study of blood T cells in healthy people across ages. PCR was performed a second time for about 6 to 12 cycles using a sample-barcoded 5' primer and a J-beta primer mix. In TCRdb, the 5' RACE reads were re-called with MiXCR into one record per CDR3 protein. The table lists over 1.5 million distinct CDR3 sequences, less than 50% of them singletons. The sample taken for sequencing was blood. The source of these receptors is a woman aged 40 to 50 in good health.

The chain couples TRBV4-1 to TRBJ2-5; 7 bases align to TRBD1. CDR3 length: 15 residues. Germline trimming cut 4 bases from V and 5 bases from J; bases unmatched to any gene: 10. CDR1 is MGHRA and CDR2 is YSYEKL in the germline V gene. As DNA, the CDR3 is TGCGCCAGCAGCCCGAGACAGGGAGTTGTTGAGACCCAGTACTTC. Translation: CASSPRQGVVETQYF.

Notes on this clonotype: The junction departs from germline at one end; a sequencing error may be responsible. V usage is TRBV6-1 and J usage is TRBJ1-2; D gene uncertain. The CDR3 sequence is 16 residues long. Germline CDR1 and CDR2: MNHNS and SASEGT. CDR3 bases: TGTGCCAGCAGTTGGATTCAAGCGGGCACAAACTATTGCTACACCTTC. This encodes CASSWIQAGTNYCYTF.

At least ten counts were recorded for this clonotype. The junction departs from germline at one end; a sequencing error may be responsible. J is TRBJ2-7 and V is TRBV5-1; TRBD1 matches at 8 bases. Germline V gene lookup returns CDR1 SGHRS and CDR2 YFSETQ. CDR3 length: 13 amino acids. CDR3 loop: CASSRTGNYEQYF. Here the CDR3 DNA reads TGTGCCAGCAGCCGGACAGGGAACTACGAGCAGTACTTC.

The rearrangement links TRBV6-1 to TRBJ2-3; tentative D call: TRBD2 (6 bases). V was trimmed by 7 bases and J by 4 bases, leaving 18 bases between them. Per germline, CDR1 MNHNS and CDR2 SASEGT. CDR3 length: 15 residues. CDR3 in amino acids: CASTLPGIAADTQYF. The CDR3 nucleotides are TGTGCCAGCACCCTTCCGGGGATAGCGGCAGATACGCAGTATTTT.

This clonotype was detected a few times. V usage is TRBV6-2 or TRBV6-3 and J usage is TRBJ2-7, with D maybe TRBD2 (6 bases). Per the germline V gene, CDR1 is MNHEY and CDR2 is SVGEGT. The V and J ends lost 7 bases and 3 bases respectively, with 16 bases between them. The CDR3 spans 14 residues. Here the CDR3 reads CASNGRSAGYEQYF. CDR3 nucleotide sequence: TGTGCCAGCAATGGGAGGTCGGCCGGCTACGAGCAGTACTTC.

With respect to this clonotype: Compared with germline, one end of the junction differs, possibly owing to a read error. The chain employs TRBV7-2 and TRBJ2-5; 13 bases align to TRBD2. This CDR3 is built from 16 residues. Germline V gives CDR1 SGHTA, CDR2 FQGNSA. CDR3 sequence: CASSRSGLAGVETRYF. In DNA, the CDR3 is TGTGCCAGCAGTCGAAGTGGACTAGCGGGGGTGGAGACCCGGTACTTC.

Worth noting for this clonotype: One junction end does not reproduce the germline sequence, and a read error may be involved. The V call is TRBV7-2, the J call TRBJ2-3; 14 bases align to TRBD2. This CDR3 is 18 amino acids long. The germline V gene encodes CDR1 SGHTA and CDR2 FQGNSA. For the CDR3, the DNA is TGTGCCAGCAGCTTAAGGACTAGCGGGGGGACTAGCACAGATACGCGGTATTTT. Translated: CASSLRTSGGTSTDTRYF.

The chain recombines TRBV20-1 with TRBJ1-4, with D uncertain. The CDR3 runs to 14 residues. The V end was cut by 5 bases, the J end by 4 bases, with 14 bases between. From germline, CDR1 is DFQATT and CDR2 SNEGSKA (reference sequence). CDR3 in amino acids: CSAPRWEGNEKLFF. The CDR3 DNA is TGCAGTGCTCCTCGCTGGGAGGGTAATGAAAAACTGTTTTTT.

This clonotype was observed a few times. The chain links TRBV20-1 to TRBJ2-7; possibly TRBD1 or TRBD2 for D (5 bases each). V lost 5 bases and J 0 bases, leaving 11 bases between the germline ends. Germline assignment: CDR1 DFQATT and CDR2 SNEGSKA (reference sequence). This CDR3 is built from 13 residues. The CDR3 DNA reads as TGCAGTGCTGGGGGACGGAGCTCCTACGAGCAGTACTTC. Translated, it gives CSAGGRSSYEQYF.

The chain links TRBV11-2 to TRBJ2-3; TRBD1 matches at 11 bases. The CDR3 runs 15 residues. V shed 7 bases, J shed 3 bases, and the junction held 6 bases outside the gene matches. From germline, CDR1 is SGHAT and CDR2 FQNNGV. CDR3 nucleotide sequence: TGTGCCAGCACCCCGCGGGACAGGGGGACAGATACGCAGTATTTT. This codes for CASTPRDRGTDTQYF.

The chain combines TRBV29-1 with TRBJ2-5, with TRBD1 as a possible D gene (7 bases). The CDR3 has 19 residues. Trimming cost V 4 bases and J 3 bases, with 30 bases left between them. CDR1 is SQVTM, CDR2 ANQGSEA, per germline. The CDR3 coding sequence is TGCAGCGTTGGAGTACAGGGGAGGCCCCTCTTCACAACAGAAGAGACCCAGTACTTC. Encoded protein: CSVGVQGRPLFTTEETQYF.

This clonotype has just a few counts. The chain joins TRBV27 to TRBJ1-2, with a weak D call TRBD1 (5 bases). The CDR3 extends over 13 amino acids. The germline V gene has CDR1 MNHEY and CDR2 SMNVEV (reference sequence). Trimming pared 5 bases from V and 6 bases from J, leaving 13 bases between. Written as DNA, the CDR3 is TGTGCCAGCAGTACTCGAAGGGGAAATGGCTACACCTTC. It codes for CASSTRRGNGYTF.

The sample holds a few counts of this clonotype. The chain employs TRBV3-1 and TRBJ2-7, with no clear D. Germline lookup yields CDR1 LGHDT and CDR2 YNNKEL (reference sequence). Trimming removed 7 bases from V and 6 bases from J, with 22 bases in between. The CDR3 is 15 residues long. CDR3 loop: CASTHSPLGLGEQYF. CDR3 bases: TGTGCCAGCACCCACTCGCCACTTGGCCTGGGCGAGCAGTACTTC.

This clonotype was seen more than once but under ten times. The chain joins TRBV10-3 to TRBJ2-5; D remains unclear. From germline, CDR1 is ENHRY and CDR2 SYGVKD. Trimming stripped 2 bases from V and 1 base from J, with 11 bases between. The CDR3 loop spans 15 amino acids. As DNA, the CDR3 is TGTGCCATCAGTGAGCGAGAAGGAATCCAAGAGACCCAGTACTTC. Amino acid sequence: CAISEREGIQETQYF.

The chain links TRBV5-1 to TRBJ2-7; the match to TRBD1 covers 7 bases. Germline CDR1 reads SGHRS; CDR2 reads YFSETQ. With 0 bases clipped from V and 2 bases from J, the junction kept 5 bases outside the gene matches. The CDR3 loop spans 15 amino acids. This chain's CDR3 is CASSLEYDRAYEQYF. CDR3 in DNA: TGCGCCAGCAGCTTGGAATATGACAGGGCCTACGAGCAGTACTTC. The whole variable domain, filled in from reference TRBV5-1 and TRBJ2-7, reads KAGVTQTPRYLIKTRGQQVTLSCSPISGHRSVSWYQQTPGQGLQFLFEYFSETQRNKGNFPGRFSGRQFSNSRSEMNVSTLELGDSALYLCASSLEYDRAYEQYFGPGTRLTVT.

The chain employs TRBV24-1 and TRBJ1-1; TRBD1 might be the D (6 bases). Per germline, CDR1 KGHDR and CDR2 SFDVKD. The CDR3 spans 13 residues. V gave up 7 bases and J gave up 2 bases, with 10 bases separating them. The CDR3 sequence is CATRQQGNTEAFF. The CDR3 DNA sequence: TGTGCCACCAGGCAACAGGGTAACACTGAAGCTTTCTTT.

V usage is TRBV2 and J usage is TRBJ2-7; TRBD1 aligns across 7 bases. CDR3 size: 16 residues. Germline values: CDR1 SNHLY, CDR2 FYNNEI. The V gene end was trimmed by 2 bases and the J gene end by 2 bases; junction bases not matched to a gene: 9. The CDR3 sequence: CASSERGVGQPYEQYV. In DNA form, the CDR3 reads TGTGCCAGCAGTGAAAGAGGGGTGGGACAGCCCTACGAGCAGTACGTC.

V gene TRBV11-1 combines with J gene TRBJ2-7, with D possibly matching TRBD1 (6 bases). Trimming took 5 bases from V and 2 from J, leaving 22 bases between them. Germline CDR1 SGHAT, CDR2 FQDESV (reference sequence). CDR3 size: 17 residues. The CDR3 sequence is CASSPAATGIIAYEQYF. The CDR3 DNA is TGTGCCAGCAGCCCGGCCGCAACAGGGATCATAGCCTACGAGCAGTACTTC.

CDR3 DNA: TGTGCCACCAGCAGATCCCGGGACAGGGGGAAAAACTATGGCTACACCTTC. Translated, it gives CATSRSRDRGKNYGYTF. This rearrangement joins TRBV15 to TRBJ1-2; 11 bases match TRBD1. The length of the CDR3 is 17 residues. CDR1 LNHNV and CDR2 YYDKDF come from the germline V gene (reference sequence). With 2 bases clipped from V and 2 bases from J, the junction kept 7 bases outside the gene matches.

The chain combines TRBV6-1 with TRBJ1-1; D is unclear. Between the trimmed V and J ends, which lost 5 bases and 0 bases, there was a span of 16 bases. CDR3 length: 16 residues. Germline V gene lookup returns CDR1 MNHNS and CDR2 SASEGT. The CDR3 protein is CASSRADLVMNTEAFF. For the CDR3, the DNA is TGTGCCAGCAGTCGGGCAGATTTGGTGATGAACACTGAAGCTTTCTTT.

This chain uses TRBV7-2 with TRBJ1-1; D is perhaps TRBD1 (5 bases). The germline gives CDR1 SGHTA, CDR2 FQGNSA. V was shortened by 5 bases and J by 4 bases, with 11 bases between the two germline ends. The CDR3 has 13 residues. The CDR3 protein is CASSGRGSTEAFF. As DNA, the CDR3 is TGTGCCAGCAGCGGACGGGGGTCCACTGAAGCTTTCTTT.

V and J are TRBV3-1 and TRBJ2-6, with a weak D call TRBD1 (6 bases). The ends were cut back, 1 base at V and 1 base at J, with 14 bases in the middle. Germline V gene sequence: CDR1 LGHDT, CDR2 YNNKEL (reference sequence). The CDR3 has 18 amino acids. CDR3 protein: CASSQGRQGQSGANVLTF. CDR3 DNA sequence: TGTGCCAGCAGCCAAGGACGGCAGGGGCAGTCTGGGGCCAACGTCCTGACTTTC.

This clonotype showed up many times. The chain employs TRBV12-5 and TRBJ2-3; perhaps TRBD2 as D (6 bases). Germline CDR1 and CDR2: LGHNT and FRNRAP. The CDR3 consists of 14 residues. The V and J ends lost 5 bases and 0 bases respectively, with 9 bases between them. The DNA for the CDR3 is TGTGCTAGTGGTCAGGGACTCAGCACAGATACGCAGTATTTT. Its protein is CASGQGLSTDTQYF.

CDR3 in amino acids: CSADPGTGNNEQFF. The CDR3 nucleotides read TGCAGTGCTGATCCCGGGACAGGGAACAATGAGCAGTTCTTC. This chain joins TRBV20-1 and TRBJ2-1, with 9 bases lining up with TRBD1. Germline values: CDR1 DFQATT, CDR2 SNEGSKA (reference sequence). V was pared by 5 bases and J by 5 bases, with 7 bases of the junction left unmatched. The CDR3 sequence is 14 residues long.

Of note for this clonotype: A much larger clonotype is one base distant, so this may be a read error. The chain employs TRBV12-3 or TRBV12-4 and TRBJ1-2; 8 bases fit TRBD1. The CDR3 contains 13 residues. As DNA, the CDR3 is TGTGTCAGCAGTGCCGGGACAGGCTATGGCTACACCTTC. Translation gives CVSSAGTGYGYTF.